This entry is about one T cell receptor beta chain. Original processing notes: Using reference gene primer amplification, nucleated cell counts were estimated. This table comes from immunoSEQ multiplex PCR, and its TCRdb copy is limited to in-frame clones, with some not included. V, J and clone size derive from that table, while D and trimming were established from the DNA sequence. The sample has 300,000 to 350,000 clones, 70% to 90% seen once; the top ten hold over 2%. This entry is derived from a study of blood T cell repertoires in COVID-19. The receptor comes from a man younger than 45 who had recovered from COVID-19. Sequenced input: PBMCs or T cells enriched from blood (not recorded which).

The CDR3 reads CASSVGGEGAGELFF. For the CDR3, the DNA is TGTGCCAGCAGCGTAGGCGGGGAGGGGGCCGGGGAGCTGTTTTTT. The genes are TRBV9 and TRBJ2-2, with D possibly being TRBD2 (7 bases). From germline, CDR1 is SGDLS and CDR2 YYNGEE. Trimming removed 0 bases at V and 6 bases at J, with 12 bases between. The CDR3 is 15 amino acids.